The 32 T cell receptor beta chains below all came from one sample that was sequenced in a study of T-cell memory formation after mild COVID-19 (dated by TCRdb to the early 2020s). The library was obtained by 5' RACE. Sequencing instrument: Illumina NovaSeq 6000. The public sequencing data were trimmed at Q25 with fastp and processed into clonotypes with MiXCR by TCRdb, which kept only in-frame beta chains. CDR3 protein duplicates are merged, each entry listing the most common genes and DNA. For this sample there are tens of thousands of distinct CDR3 sequences; 7% to 8% appear just once. Of the sample, approximately 1.5% is held by the ten largest clones. The specimen sequenced was PBMCs or a T cell subset sorted from them (not recorded which). The receptors derive from a man between 18 and 35 years old who had mild COVID-19 (a few samples of this study predate the infection). The sample titles of this study are shuffled in the database, so cell type and time point are left out; the donor was told from shared clones.

This chain uses TRBV9 with TRBJ2-1, with TRBD2 identical over 11 bases. Trimming took 3 bases from V and 6 from J; bases not matched to a gene: 11. The germline V gene has CDR1 SGDLS and CDR2 YYNGEE. The CDR3 covers 17 residues. CDR3 DNA: TGTGCCAGCAGCGCGACCGTATATAGCGGGGGGGCCAATGAGCAGTTCTTC. Protein product: CASSATVYSGGANEQFF.

This clonotype was observed many times. The CDR3 spells CASSLSGASYEQYF. CDR3 nucleotide sequence: TGTGCCAGCAGCTTGTCAGGTGCCTCCTACGAGCAGTACTTC. The J gene is TRBJ2-7, the V gene TRBV7-2; D not resolved. The CDR3 is 14 residues long. Germline V gene sequence: CDR1 SGHTA, CDR2 FQGNSA. V was pared by 3 bases and J by 0 bases, with 9 bases between.

In this sample, this clonotype turned up many times. The chain joins TRBV5-1 to TRBJ2-3; D remains ambiguous. The germline CDR1 and CDR2 sequences are SGHRS and YFSETQ. Trimming took off 3 bases at V and 2 bases at J, with 10 bases between the two ends. The CDR3 loop spans 14 amino acids. The CDR3: CASSSGPYTDTQYF. For the CDR3, the DNA is TGCGCCAGCAGCTCCGGCCCGTACACAGATACGCAGTATTTT.

The sample holds a few counts of this clonotype. The gene calls are TRBV7-9 and TRBJ1-2; tentative D call: TRBD1 (5 bases). CDR3 size: 13 residues. The germline V and J ends were trimmed by 7 bases and 4 bases, with 13 bases remaining between them. CDR1 is SEHNR, CDR2 FQNEAQ, per germline (reference sequence). Here the CDR3 DNA reads TGTGCCAGCACGGCCGGGACGGGCTATGGCTACACCTTC. Amino acids: CASTAGTGYGYTF.

This clonotype is classed as medium-sized. The J gene is TRBJ2-2, the V gene TRBV5-1; 7 bases match TRBD2. V lost 6 bases and J lost 4; bases outside the gene matches: 9. Germline-derived CDR1 and CDR2 are SGHRS and YFSETQ. The CDR3 covers 15 residues. As DNA, the CDR3 is TGCGCCAGCAACGTCGGGGGGACTGGCACCGGGGAGCTGTTTTTT. Translated, it gives CASNVGGTGTGELFF.

This chain uses TRBV5-1 with TRBJ1-4; maybe TRBD1 (6 bases). The CDR3 runs 15 residues. The germline CDR1 and CDR2 sequences are SGHRS and YFSETQ. V was shortened by 0 bases and J by 8 bases, with 14 bases between the two germline ends. CDR3 DNA sequence: TGCGCCAGCAGCTTGGGGGGGCGTATCAAAGAAAAACTGTTTTTT. As protein: CASSLGGRIKEKLFF.

In its sample, this clonotype was seen many times. The CDR3 sequence is CASSLLAGYTTGELFF. The CDR3 coding sequence is TGCGCCAGCAGCTTGCTCGCAGGGTACACCACCGGGGAGCTGTTTTTT. The chain links TRBV5-1 to TRBJ2-2, with D tentatively TRBD1 (5 bases). Germline loops: CDR1 SGHRS, CDR2 YFSETQ. Between the trimmed V and J ends, which lost 1 base and 4 bases, there was a span of 14 bases. CDR3 length: 16 amino acids.

The table lists this clonotype with a few counts. The chain is built from TRBV6-5 and TRBJ2-2; D unclear. The germline gives CDR1 MNHEY, CDR2 SVGAGI. The V and J ends lost 6 bases and 0 bases respectively, with 14 bases between them. The CDR3 spans 16 residues. The CDR3 sequence is CASRLPGGPNTGELFF. The CDR3 region has the DNA TGTGCCAGCAGATTACCCGGTGGCCCGAACACCGGGGAGCTGTTTTTT.

This clonotype was observed at least ten times. The chain carries TRBV4-1 and TRBJ2-3, with D unresolved. Germline CDR1 and CDR2: MGHRA and YSYEKL. The CDR3 covers 16 residues. Between the trimmed V and J ends, which lost 0 bases and 0 bases, there was a span of 10 bases. For the CDR3, the DNA is TGCGCCAGCAGCCAAGAAGCTCCCCCCAGCACAGATACGCAGTATTTT. It is translated as CASSQEAPPSTDTQYF.

This chain connects TRBV4-3 to TRBJ2-1; 9 bases are shared with TRBD2. This CDR3 has 17 amino acids. Germline loops: CDR1 LGHNA, CDR2 YSLEER. V gave up 0 bases and J gave up 3 bases; unmatched junction bases: 6. The chain's CDR3 is CASSQDGRGGVYNEQFF. DNA for the CDR3: TGCGCCAGCAGCCAAGATGGGCGGGGGGGCGTCTACAATGAGCAGTTCTTC.

This clonotype was counted at least ten times. The rearrangement links TRBV5-5 to TRBJ2-5; the D gene could be TRBD1 or TRBD2 (5 bases each). The CDR3 loop spans 13 amino acids. The V end lost 0 bases, the J end lost 4 bases, and 7 bases lay between the germline ends. Looked up from germline, CDR1 is SGHKS and CDR2 is YYEKEE (reference sequence). In DNA form, the CDR3 reads TGTGCCAGCAGCTTGGCGGGACGAGAGACCCAGTACTTC. Protein product: CASSLAGRETQYF.

This clonotype came up a few times. The chain recombines TRBV9 with TRBJ1-6, with TRBD1 as a possible D gene (6 bases). Deletions cut 2 bases from V and 5 bases from J, with 11 bases between. The V gene's germline CDR1 is SGDLS and CDR2 YYNGEE. The CDR3 length is 15 residues. CDR3 bases: TGTGCCAGCAGCGTGAGCGGGGGGCATAATTCACCCCTCCACTTT. Encoded protein: CASSVSGGHNSPLHF.

The rearrangement joins TRBV24-1 to TRBJ2-3; D is possibly TRBD2 (5 bases). This CDR3 has 15 residues. With 4 bases removed from V and 7 bases from J, the gap between germline ends came to 17 bases. The germline CDR1 and CDR2 sequences are KGHDR and SFDVKD. Here the CDR3 reads CATSDLGSGRNTQYF. The DNA of the CDR3 is TGTGCCACCAGTGACTTAGGGAGCGGCCGCAATACGCAGTATTTT.

CDR3 nucleotide sequence: TGTGCCAGCAGCGCCCGCCCCGTGGAGGAAGAGACCCAGTACTTC. Translated, it gives CASSARPVEEETQYF. The chain combines TRBV7-9 with TRBJ2-5; a possible D gene is TRBD2 (5 bases). V lost 5 bases, J lost 3 bases, and 16 bases lay in between. This CDR3 spans 15 amino acids. Germline loops: CDR1 SEHNR, CDR2 FQNEAQ (reference sequence).

This clonotype was observed a few times. V is TRBV7-9 and J is TRBJ1-4; 7 bases map to TRBD1. With 5 bases clipped from V and 7 bases from J, the junction kept 7 bases outside the gene matches. In germline, CDR1 is SEHNR, CDR2 FQNEAQ (reference sequence). The CDR3 runs 14 residues. This chain's CDR3 is CASSPTGLGEKLFF. Here the CDR3 DNA reads TGTGCCAGCAGCCCGACAGGGTTGGGTGAAAAACTGTTTTTT.

This clonotype was seen more than once but under ten times. The chain combines TRBV5-1 with TRBJ1-2; the D gene is possibly TRBD1 (6 bases). V dropped 2 bases and J dropped 6 bases, with 11 bases sitting between them. CDR1 is SGHRS, CDR2 YFSETQ, per germline. The CDR3 has 13 amino acids. CDR3 coding DNA: TGCGCCAGCAGCTTCTCAGGGGAGGATGGCTACACCTTC. Its protein product is CASSFSGEDGYTF.

A word on this clonotype: Its ends do not fully match the called genes, so a read error is possible. The gene calls are TRBV4-3 and TRBJ1-3; TRBD1 is a possible D gene (6 bases). CDR3 size: 15 residues. Per germline, CDR1 LGHNA and CDR2 YSLEER. The CDR3 sequence is CASSQAQGSGDTIYF. CDR3 in DNA: TGCGCCAGCAGCCAAGCACAGGGATCTGGAGACACCATATATTTT.

Only a few counts were recorded for this clonotype. The chain couples TRBV7-2 to TRBJ2-2, with D possibly TRBD1 on 5 matching bases. The CDR3 length is 16 residues. From germline, CDR1 is SGHTA and CDR2 FQGNSA. V was pared by 0 bases and J by 1 base, with 9 bases between. The CDR3 bases are TGTGCCAGCAGCTTAGCGCCAGGGATGAACACCGGGGAGCTGTTTTTT. This codes for CASSLAPGMNTGELFF.

This clonotype has more than one count but fewer than ten. This rearrangement joins TRBV7-2 to TRBJ1-1, with 7 positions matching TRBD1. This CDR3 comprises 15 residues. V dropped 5 bases and J dropped 0; count of bases not matched to a gene: 6. CDR1 is SGHTA, CDR2 FQGNSA, per germline. CDR3 region: CASSLSGQLNTEAFF. The CDR3 nucleotides are TGTGCCAGCAGCCTTTCGGGACAGCTGAACACTGAAGCTTTCTTT.

The gene calls are TRBV3-1 and TRBJ2-3, with 9 bases identical to TRBD2. The V segment lost 2 bases and the J segment 9 bases; nucleotides outside the gene matches: 9. Germline CDR1 and CDR2: LGHDT and YNNKEL (reference sequence). CDR3 length: 15 amino acids. The CDR3 bases are TGTGCCAGCAGCCAACAAGCGGGGGGACCACCAACGCAGTATTTT. This codes for CASSQQAGGPPTQYF.

Here the CDR3 DNA reads TGTGCCAGCAGTAGGAGGCCTTCACCCCTCCACTTT. It translates to CASSRRPSPLHF. The chain combines TRBV7-9 with TRBJ1-6; no clear D. V lost 6 bases and J lost 9, with 9 bases in between. CDR3 length: 12 residues. Germline CDR1 reads SEHNR; CDR2 reads FQNEAQ (reference sequence).

CDR3 sequence: CSARVRGAVQPQHF. CDR3 sequence (DNA): TGCAGTGCTAGAGTTAGGGGGGCAGTTCAGCCCCAGCATTTT. This chain joins TRBV20-1 and TRBJ1-5; D possibly corresponds to TRBD1 (6 bases). Between the trimmed V and J ends, which lost 1 base and 6 bases, there was a span of 13 bases. This CDR3 is built from 14 residues. Germline V lookup: CDR1 DFQATT, CDR2 SNEGSKA (reference sequence).

This clonotype appeared many times. The V and J genes are TRBV5-8 and TRBJ1-2, with 11 bases matching TRBD1. The germline CDR1 and CDR2 sequences are SGHTS and YDEGEE. V was clipped by 4 bases and J by 8 bases; unmatched bases: 10. CDR3 length: 15 residues. The CDR3: CASSATGQGVKGYTF. The CDR3 nucleotides are TGTGCCAGCAGCGCCACGGGACAGGGGGTAAAGGGCTACACCTTC.

V gene TRBV6-5 combines with J gene TRBJ1-1; D gene uncertain. Germline CDR1 is MNHEY and CDR2 is SVGAGI. V dropped 5 bases and J dropped 3 bases, with 10 bases sitting between them. The CDR3 has 13 residues. The CDR3, as DNA: TGTGCCAGCAGTGCGATCGGGGACACTGAAGCTTTCTTT. As protein: CASSAIGDTEAFF.

This rearrangement joins TRBV5-1 to TRBJ2-3, with a weak D call TRBD1 (6 bases). V was cut by 0 bases and J by 2 bases, with 10 bases left in between. The CDR3 runs to 15 residues. Germline V lookup: CDR1 SGHRS, CDR2 YFSETQ. CDR3 in DNA: TGCGCCAGCAGCTTGGGACAGGCCCACACAGATACGCAGTATTTT. Encoded protein: CASSLGQAHTDTQYF.

This clonotype was seen only a few times. This chain connects TRBV4-1 to TRBJ2-2; D perhaps matches TRBD2 (6 bases). This CDR3 contains 16 residues. Germline V gene lookup returns CDR1 MGHRA and CDR2 YSYEKL. Trimming took 4 bases from V and 3 from J, leaving 15 bases between them. The CDR3 DNA sequence: TGCGCCAGCAGCCGCTTCTCTGGAGGGGACACCGGGGAGCTGTTTTTT. Protein: CASSRFSGGDTGELFF.

The V call is TRBV20-1, the J call TRBJ2-1; 8 bases fit TRBD2. V dropped 5 bases and J dropped 2; count of bases not matched to a gene: 5. CDR1 and CDR2 from the germline V gene are DFQATT and SNEGSKA (reference sequence). This CDR3 region has 14 residues. The CDR3 DNA is TGCAGTGCTTTAAGCGGGGGAACCTACAATGAGCAGTTCTTC. Translated, it gives CSALSGGTYNEQFF.

This clonotype was seen a handful of times. The gene calls are TRBV6-2 or TRBV6-3 and TRBJ2-3; 11 bases are a match to TRBD2. Unmatched junction bases numbered 9, after V lost 6 bases and J lost 4 bases. Germline V gene data show CDR1 as MNHEY and CDR2 as SVGEGT. This CDR3 contains 16 residues. CDR3 in amino acids: CASSTRLAGTADTQYF. The CDR3 nucleotides are TGTGCCAGCAGCACCCGACTAGCGGGGACCGCAGATACGCAGTATTTT.

This clonotype has a count of ten or more. This chain joins TRBV7-6 and TRBJ2-7; unclear D gene. The V and J ends lost 1 base and 3 bases respectively, with 7 bases between them. The V gene's germline CDR1 is SGHVS and CDR2 FNYEAQ. The CDR3 sequence is 13 residues long. CDR3 region: CASSLDGFYEQYF. The CDR3 bases are TGTGCCAGCAGCTTAGACGGATTCTACGAGCAGTACTTC.

The genes are TRBV20-1 and TRBJ1-5; D might be TRBD1 (6 bases). The CDR3 sequence is 14 residues long. CDR1 and CDR2 (germline): DFQATT, SNEGSKA (reference sequence). Trimming took off 3 bases at V and 2 bases at J, with 11 bases between the two ends. The CDR3: CSARRGGGNQPQHF. CDR3 bases: TGCAGTGCTAGGAGGGGGGGAGGCAATCAGCCCCAGCATTTT.

V gene TRBV29-1 combines with J gene TRBJ1-5; no clear D. Trimming removed 2 bases at V and 5 bases at J, with 16 bases between. Germline V gene lookup returns CDR1 SQVTM and CDR2 ANQGSEA. The CDR3 is made up of 15 amino acids. CDR3 region: CSVETEWSGYQPQHF. CDR3 nucleotides: TGCAGCGTTGAAACGGAATGGTCAGGTTATCAGCCCCAGCATTTT.

This clonotype was seen at least ten times. This chain uses TRBV5-1 with TRBJ2-1; D is unclear. V was pared by 2 bases and J by 3 bases, with 6 bases between. From germline, CDR1 is SGHRS and CDR2 YFSETQ. This CDR3 contains 13 residues. The CDR3 DNA follows: TGCGCCAGCAGCTTAGAGGTCTACAATGAGCAGTTCTTC. This encodes CASSLEVYNEQFF.